The present T cell receptor (beta chain) was sequenced within a study of OX40 agonist ivuxolimab in advanced cancers. This table comes from immunoSEQ multiplex PCR, and its TCRdb copy is limited to in-frame clones, with some not included. The sample shows about 78,000 clones, around nine tenths of them seen only once. CDR1 is GTSNPN and CDR2 is SVGIG in the germline V gene (reference sequence). The CDR3 spans 15 residues. V shed 0 bases and J shed 7 bases, with 15 bases lying between them. The receptor was derived from an adult with an advanced solid tumor such as melanoma, head and neck, liver or kidney cancer. The chain couples TRBV30 to TRBJ2-2; D may be TRBD2 (5 bases). This specimen consisted of CD4+ or CD8+ T cells sorted from blood, obtained in a trial of the OX40 agonist ivuxolimab. CDR3 protein: CAWSVDGKRNGELFF. The CDR3 coding sequence is TGTGCCTGGAGTGTAGACGGGAAGCGTAACGGGGAGCTGTTTTTT.